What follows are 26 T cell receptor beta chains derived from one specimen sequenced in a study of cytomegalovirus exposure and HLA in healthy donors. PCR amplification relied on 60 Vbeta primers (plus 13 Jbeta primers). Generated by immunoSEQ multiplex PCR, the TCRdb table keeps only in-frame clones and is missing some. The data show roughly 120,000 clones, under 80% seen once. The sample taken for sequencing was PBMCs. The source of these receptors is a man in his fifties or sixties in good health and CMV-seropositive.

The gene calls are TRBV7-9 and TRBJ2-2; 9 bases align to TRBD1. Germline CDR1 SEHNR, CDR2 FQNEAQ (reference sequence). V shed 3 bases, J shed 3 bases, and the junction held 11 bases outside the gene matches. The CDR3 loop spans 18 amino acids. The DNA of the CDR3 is TGTGCCAGCAGCTTCAGGGACAGGGAAATAGTACACACCGGGGAGCTGTTTTTT. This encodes CASSFRDREIVHTGELFF.

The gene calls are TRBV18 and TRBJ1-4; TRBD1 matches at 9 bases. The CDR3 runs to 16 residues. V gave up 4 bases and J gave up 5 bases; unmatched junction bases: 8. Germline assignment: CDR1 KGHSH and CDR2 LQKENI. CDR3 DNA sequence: TGTGCCAGCTCACTCACCGGGACAGGGTTGAATGAAAAACTGTTTTTT. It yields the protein CASSLTGTGLNEKLFF.

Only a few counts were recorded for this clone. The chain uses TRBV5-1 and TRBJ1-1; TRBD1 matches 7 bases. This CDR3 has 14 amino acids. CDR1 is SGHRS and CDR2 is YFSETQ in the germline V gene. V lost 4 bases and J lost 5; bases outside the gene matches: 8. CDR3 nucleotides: TGCGCCAGCAGCCCGCGACAGGGCAAGACTGAAGCTTTCTTT. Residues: CASSPRQGKTEAFF.

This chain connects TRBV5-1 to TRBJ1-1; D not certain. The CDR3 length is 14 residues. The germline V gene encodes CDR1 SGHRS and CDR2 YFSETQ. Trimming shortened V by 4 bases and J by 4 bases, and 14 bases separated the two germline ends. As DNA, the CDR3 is TGCGCCAGCAGCAAAGGAACAGAAGGCACTGAAGCTTTCTTT. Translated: CASSKGTEGTEAFF.

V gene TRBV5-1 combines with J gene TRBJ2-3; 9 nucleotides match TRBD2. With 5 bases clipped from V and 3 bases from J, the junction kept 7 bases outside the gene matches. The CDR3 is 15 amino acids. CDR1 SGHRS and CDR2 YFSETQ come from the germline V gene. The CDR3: CASSRAGGWTDTQYF. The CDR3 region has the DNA TGCGCCAGCAGTCGAGCGGGAGGTTGGACAGATACGCAGTATTTT.

Here the CDR3 DNA reads TGTGCCAGCAGTTTATTAGCACACCAGGGCTACACCTTC. This sequence encodes CASSLLAHQGYTF. This chain uses TRBV28 with TRBJ1-2; D unresolved. The V gene lost 1 base and the J gene lost 8 bases, with 11 bases spanning the gap. This CDR3 is 13 amino acids long. Germline V CDR1 and CDR2: MDHEN, SYDVKM.

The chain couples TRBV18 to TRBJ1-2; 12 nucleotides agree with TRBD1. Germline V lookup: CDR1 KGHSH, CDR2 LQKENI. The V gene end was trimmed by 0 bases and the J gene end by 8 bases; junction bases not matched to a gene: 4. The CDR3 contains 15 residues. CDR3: CASSPPGTGGGGYTF. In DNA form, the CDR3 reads TGTGCCAGCTCACCACCCGGGACAGGGGGCGGCGGCTACACCTTC.

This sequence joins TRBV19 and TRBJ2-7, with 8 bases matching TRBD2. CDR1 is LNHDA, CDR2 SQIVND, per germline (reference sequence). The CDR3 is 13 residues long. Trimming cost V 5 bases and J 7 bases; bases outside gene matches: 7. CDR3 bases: TGTGCCAGTAGTCCCGGACTAGCAGGTGAGCAGTACTTC. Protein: CASSPGLAGEQYF.

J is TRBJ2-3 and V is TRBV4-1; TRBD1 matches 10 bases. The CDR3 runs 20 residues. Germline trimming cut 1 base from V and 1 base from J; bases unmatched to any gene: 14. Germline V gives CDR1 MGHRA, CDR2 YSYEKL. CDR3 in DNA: TGCGCCAGCAGCCAAGTTAATTGGGCCCCCGGGACAGGGGGCACAGATACGCAGTATTTT. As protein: CASSQVNWAPGTGGTDTQYF.

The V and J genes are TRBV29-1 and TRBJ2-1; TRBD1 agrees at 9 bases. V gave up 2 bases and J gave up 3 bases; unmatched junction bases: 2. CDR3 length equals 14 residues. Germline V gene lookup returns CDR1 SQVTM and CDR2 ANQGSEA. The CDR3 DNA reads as TGCAGCGTTGAATTGGGACAGGGCTACAATGAGCAGTTCTTC. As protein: CSVELGQGYNEQFF.

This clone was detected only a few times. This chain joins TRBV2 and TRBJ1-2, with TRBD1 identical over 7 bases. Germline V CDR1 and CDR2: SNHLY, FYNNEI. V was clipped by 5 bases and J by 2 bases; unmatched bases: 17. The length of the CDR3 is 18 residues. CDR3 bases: TGTGCCAGCAGTCCACGAGGGCGCACAGGGGCCAACAACTATGGCTACACCTTC. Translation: CASSPRGRTGANNYGYTF.

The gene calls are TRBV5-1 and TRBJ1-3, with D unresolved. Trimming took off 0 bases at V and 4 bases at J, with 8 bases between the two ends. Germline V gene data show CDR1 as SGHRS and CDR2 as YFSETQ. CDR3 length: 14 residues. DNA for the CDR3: TGCGCCAGCAGCTTGGGCAGGTCCGGAAACACCATATATTTT. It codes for CASSLGRSGNTIYF.

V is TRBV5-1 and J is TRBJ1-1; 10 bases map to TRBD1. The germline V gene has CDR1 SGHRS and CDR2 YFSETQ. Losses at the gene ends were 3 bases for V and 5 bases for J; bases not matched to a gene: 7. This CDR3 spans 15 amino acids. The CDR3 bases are TGCGCCAGCAGCTCCGGGACAGGGGTTAAGACTGAAGCTTTCTTT. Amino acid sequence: CASSSGTGVKTEAFF.

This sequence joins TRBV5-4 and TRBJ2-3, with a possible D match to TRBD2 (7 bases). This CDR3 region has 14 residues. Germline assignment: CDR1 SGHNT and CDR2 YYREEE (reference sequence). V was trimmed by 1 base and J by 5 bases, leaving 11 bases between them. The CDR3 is CASSLPGGLDTQYF. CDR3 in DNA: TGTGCCAGCAGCTTGCCGGGGGGCCTAGATACGCAGTATTTT.

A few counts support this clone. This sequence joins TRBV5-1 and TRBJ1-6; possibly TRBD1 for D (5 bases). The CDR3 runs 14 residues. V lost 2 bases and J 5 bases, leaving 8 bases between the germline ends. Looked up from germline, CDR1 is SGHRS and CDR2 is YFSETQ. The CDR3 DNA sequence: TGCGCCAGCAGCTTCCAGGGTGATAATTCACCCCTCCACTTT. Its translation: CASSFQGDNSPLHF.

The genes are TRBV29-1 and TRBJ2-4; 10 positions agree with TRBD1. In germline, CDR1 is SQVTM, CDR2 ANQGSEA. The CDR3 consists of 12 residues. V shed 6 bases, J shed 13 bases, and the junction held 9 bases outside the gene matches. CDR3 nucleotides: TGCAGCGTGGGTCCCGGGACAGGGGCCCAGTACTTC. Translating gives CSVGPGTGAQYF. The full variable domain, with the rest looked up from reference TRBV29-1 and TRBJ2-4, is SAVISQKPSRDICQRGTSLTIQCQVDSQVTMMFWYRQQPGQSLTLIATANQGSEATYESGFVIDKFPISRPNLTFSTLTVSNMSPEDSSIYLCSVGPGTGAQYFGAGTRLSVL.

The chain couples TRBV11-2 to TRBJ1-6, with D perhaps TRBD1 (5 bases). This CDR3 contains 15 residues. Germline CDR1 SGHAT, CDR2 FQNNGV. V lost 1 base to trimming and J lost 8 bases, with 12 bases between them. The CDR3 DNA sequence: TGTGCCAGCAGCTTAGTTTCAGGGTCGGATTCACCCCTCCACTTT. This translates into CASSLVSGSDSPLHF.

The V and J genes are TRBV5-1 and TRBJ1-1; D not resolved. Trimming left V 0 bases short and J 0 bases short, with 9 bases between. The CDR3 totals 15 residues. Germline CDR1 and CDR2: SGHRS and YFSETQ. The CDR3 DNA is TGCGCCAGCAGCTTGGCCCCGGGAATGAACACTGAAGCTTTCTTT. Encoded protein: CASSLAPGMNTEAFF. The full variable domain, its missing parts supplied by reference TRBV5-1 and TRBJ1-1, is KAGVTQTPRYLIKTRGQQVTLSCSPISGHRSVSWYQQTPGQGLQFLFEYFSETQRNKGNFPGRFSGRQFSNSRSEMNVSTLELGDSALYLCASSLAPGMNTEAFFGQGTRLTVV.

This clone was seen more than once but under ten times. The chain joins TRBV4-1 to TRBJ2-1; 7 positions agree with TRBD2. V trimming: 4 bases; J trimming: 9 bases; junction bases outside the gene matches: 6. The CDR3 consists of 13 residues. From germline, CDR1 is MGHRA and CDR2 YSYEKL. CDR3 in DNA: TGCGCCAGCAGCCTTATGCGGGGGACTGAGCAGTTCTTC. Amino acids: CASSLMRGTEQFF.

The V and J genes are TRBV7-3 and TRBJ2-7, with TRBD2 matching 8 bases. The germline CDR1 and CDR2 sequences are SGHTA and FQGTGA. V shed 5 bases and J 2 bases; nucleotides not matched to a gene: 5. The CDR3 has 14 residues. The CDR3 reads CASSPGGPAYEQYF. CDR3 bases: TGTGCCAGCAGCCCGGGAGGGCCGGCCTACGAGCAGTACTTC.

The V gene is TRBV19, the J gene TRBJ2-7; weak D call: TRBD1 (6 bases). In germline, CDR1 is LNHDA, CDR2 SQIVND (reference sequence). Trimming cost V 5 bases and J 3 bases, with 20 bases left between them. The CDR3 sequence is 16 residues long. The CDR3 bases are TGTGCCAGTAGTCCGGGGACAAAGCTGAATAACTACGAGCAGTACTTC. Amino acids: CASSPGTKLNNYEQYF.

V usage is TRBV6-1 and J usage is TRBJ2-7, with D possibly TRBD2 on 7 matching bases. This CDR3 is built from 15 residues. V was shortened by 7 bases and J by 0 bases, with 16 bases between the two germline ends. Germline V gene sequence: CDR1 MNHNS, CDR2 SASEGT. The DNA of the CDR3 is TGTGCCAGCACCTCGGGGGGCAGGGGCTCCTACGAGCAGTACTTC. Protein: CASTSGGRGSYEQYF.

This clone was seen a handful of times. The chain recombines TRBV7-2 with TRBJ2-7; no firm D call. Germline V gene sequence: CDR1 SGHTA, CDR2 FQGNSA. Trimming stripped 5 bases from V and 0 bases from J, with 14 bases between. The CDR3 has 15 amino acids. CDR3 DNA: TGTGCCAGCAGCCCAAGTGGCGGCAGCTCCTACGAGCAGTACTTC. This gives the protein CASSPSGGSSYEQYF.

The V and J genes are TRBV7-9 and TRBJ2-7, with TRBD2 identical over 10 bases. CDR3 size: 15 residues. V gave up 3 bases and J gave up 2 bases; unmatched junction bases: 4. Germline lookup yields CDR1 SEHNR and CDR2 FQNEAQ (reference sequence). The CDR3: CASSFRSGGTYEQYF. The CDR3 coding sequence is TGTGCCAGCAGCTTCCGTAGCGGGGGGACCTACGAGCAGTACTTC.

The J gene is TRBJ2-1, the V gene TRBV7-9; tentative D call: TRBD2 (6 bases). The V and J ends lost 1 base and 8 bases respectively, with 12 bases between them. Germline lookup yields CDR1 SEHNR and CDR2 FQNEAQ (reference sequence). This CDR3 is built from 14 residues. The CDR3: CASSLGGVSYEQFF. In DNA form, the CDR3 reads TGTGCCAGCAGCTTAGGGGGGGTATCCTATGAGCAGTTCTTC.

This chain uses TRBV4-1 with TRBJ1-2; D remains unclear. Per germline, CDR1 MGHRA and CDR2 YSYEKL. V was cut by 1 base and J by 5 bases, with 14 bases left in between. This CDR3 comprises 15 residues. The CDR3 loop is CASSQVPGSSYGYTF. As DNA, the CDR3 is TGCGCCAGCAGCCAAGTTCCAGGCAGCAGTTATGGCTACACCTTC.